Listed here are 18 T cell receptor beta chains from one sample, sequenced in a study of blood T cell repertoires in COVID-19. The data were produced by immunoSEQ multiplex PCR, yet TCRdb's version contains in-frame clones alone and is incomplete. The repertoire holds 85,000 to 120,000 clones, with about two thirds as singletons. The source material was peripheral blood. Receptor source: a human donor with acute or convalescent COVID-19. The donor label of this sample is uncertain.

The chain uses TRBV6-5 and TRBJ2-7, with a tentative D call TRBD1 (6 bases). The germline V gene has CDR1 MNHEY and CDR2 SVGAGI. V was cut by 8 bases and J by 4 bases, with 21 bases left in between. There are 15 residues in the CDR3. The CDR3 DNA reads TGTGCCAGCTTAAAAGAGGGGGTAGGGGCTTACGAGCAGTACTTC. Its translation is CASLKEGVGAYEQYF.

This chain uses TRBV5-1 with TRBJ1-1, with a tentative D call TRBD1 (6 bases). The CDR3 covers 15 residues. Germline V gene data show CDR1 as SGHRS and CDR2 as YFSETQ. V was clipped by 4 bases and J by 1 base, with 14 bases between them. CDR3 loop: CASSPTLTGNTEAFF. CDR3 coding DNA: TGCGCCAGCAGCCCCACCTTGACAGGGAACACTGAAGCTTTCTTT.

The chain combines TRBV6-5 with TRBJ2-7; D unclear. Germline CDR1 MNHEY, CDR2 SVGAGI. V was clipped by 8 bases and J by 0 bases, with 11 bases between them. The CDR3 runs 13 residues. The CDR3, as DNA: TGTGCCAGCCAGACACCCAGCTCCTACGAGCAGTACTTC. It is translated as CASQTPSSYEQYF.

V and J are TRBV4-2 and TRBJ2-7; possibly TRBD2 for D (5 bases). V lost 0 bases and J lost 2, with 11 bases in between. This CDR3 has 15 residues. Germline V lookup: CDR1 LGHNA, CDR2 YNFKEQ. The CDR3 here is CASSQEGSETYEQYF. In DNA form, the CDR3 reads TGTGCCAGCAGCCAAGAAGGGAGTGAAACCTACGAGCAGTACTTC.

V and J are TRBV12-3 or TRBV12-4 and TRBJ2-1; D is unresolved. There are 11 residues in the CDR3. V was pared by 5 bases and J by 10 bases, with 9 bases between. CDR3 DNA sequence: TGTGCCAGCAGTAATACCGGGGAGCAGTTCTTC. As protein: CASSNTGEQFF.

J is TRBJ2-5 and V is TRBV18; D might be TRBD2 (6 bases). This CDR3 region has 13 residues. Germline lookup yields CDR1 KGHSH and CDR2 LQKENI. V was clipped by 6 bases and J by 5 bases, with 13 bases between them. The CDR3 nucleotides read TGTGCCAGCTCGGAGGGGTACCGGGAGACCCAGTACTTC. Its translation: CASSEGYRETQYF.

This clone has a single count. The rearrangement links TRBV19 to TRBJ2-3; D unclear. The CDR3 has 13 amino acids. Looked up from germline, CDR1 is LNHDA and CDR2 is SQIVND (reference sequence). Trimming took off 5 bases at V and 2 bases at J, with 8 bases between the two ends. Here the CDR3 DNA reads TGTGCCAGTAGTCCGGTACCCACAGATACGCAGTATTTT. Amino acid sequence: CASSPVPTDTQYF.

The chain links TRBV6-5 to TRBJ1-2; 10 nucleotides match TRBD1. CDR3 size: 15 residues. Trimming at V came to 2 bases and at J to 5 bases, leaving 5 bases not matched to a gene. Germline V gene sequence: CDR1 MNHEY, CDR2 SVGAGI. The CDR3 DNA reads as TGTGCCAGCAGTTACCAAGGGACAGGGGAGTATGGCTACACCTTC. It specifies CASSYQGTGEYGYTF.

The genes are TRBV28 and TRBJ2-7, with a possible D match to TRBD2 (6 bases). Germline loops: CDR1 MDHEN, CDR2 SYDVKM. V lost 10 bases and J 3 bases, leaving 10 bases between the germline ends. This CDR3 is built from 11 residues. The CDR3 DNA sequence: TGTGCCACGGCGGGGCTCTACGAGCAGTACGTC. It codes for CATAGLYEQYV.

The chain combines TRBV7-9 with TRBJ2-5; 9 nucleotides align to TRBD2. Trimming cost V 5 bases and J 2 bases; bases outside gene matches: 12. The CDR3 spans 17 residues. Germline CDR1 and CDR2: SEHNR and FQNEAQ (reference sequence). The CDR3 DNA sequence: TGTGCCAGCAGCGCCCTTCGGGCGGGGGGGGTACAAGAGACCCAGTACTTC. It codes for CASSALRAGGVQETQYF.

The CDR3 spells CASSFQFLDPYEQYF. For the CDR3, the DNA is TGTGCCAGCAGTTTCCAATTTCTAGACCCCTACGAGCAGTACTTC. The rearrangement links TRBV27 to TRBJ2-7; D is unresolved. Trimming stripped 3 bases from V and 2 bases from J, with 14 bases between. This CDR3 contains 15 residues. Germline assignment: CDR1 MNHEY and CDR2 SMNVEV (reference sequence).

V and J are TRBV19 and TRBJ2-5; possible D gene TRBD1, 6 bases. TRBJ2-7 matches the DNA end more closely, so the J call is doubtful. Germline CDR1 reads LNHDA; CDR2 reads SQIVND (reference sequence). The CDR3 contains 14 residues. The CDR3 spells CASSSPGASYEQYF. In nucleotides, the CDR3 is TGTGCCAGTAGTTCCCCAGGGGCATCGTACGAGCAGTACTTC.

The rearrangement joins TRBV11-2 to TRBJ1-6; D unresolved. This CDR3 comprises 18 residues. From germline, CDR1 is SGHAT and CDR2 FQNNGV. Trimming took off 4 bases at V and 0 bases at J, with 16 bases between the two ends. The CDR3 DNA reads as TGTGCCAGCAGCTCCACCCTTACGGGGAGCTCCTATAATTCACCCCTCCACTTT. Protein sequence: CASSSTLTGSSYNSPLHF. The full variable domain, with the rest looked up from reference TRBV11-2 and TRBJ1-6, is EAGVAQSPRYKIIEKRQSVAFWCNPISGHATLYWYQQILGQGPKLLIQFQNNGVVDDSQLPKDRFSAERLKGVDSTLKIQPAKLEDSAVYLCASSSTLTGSSYNSPLHFGNGTRLTVT.

In the case of this clone: A junction end diverges from the germline sequence, so it may reflect a read error. The V call is TRBV7-7, the J call TRBJ2-5; TRBD1 might be the D (5 bases). The CDR3 is 15 amino acids. CDR1 is SSHAT, CDR2 FNYEAQ, per germline (reference sequence). The CDR3 DNA is TGTGCTAGCAGCTTAGCAGAGACAGACCAAGAGACCCAGTACTTC. Protein sequence: CASSLAETDQETQYF.

The chain combines TRBV12-5 with TRBJ2-1, with D unresolved. Germline lookup yields CDR1 LGHNT and CDR2 FRNRAP. The V end lost 2 bases, the J end lost 2 bases, and 10 bases lay between the germline ends. This CDR3 contains 15 residues. CDR3 nucleotide sequence: TGTGCTAGTGGTTTGAAGCTTGGTCCCTACAATGAGCAGTTCTTC. Protein: CASGLKLGPYNEQFF.

The chain recombines TRBV12-3 or TRBV12-4 with TRBJ2-5; D possibly corresponds to TRBD2 (6 bases). Trimming stripped 7 bases from V and 5 bases from J, with 11 bases between. The CDR3 has 12 amino acids. The CDR3 DNA reads TGTGCCAGCACCCAGAGCGGGGAGACCCAGTACTTC. Translated, it gives CASTQSGETQYF.

This clone was observed a handful of times. The genes are TRBV4-1 and TRBJ1-2; TRBD1 matches 9 bases. Germline trimming cut 0 bases from V and 5 bases from J; bases unmatched to any gene: 4. Germline CDR1 is MGHRA and CDR2 is YSYEKL. The CDR3 extends over 15 amino acids. The CDR3 region is CASSQEVGQGYGYTF. The CDR3 nucleotides are TGCGCCAGCAGCCAAGAGGTCGGACAGGGGTATGGCTACACCTTC.

In this sample, this clone turned up once. This chain links TRBV5-8 with TRBJ2-3; TRBD2 matches 9 bases. With V trimmed by 1 base and J by 3 bases, 3 bases remained unmatched. CDR1 SGHTS and CDR2 YDEGEE come from the germline V gene. The CDR3 runs 15 residues. In nucleotides, the CDR3 is TGTGCCAGCAGCTTGTGGCGGGGGGGAACAGATACGCAGTATTTT. Protein product: CASSLWRGGTDTQYF.